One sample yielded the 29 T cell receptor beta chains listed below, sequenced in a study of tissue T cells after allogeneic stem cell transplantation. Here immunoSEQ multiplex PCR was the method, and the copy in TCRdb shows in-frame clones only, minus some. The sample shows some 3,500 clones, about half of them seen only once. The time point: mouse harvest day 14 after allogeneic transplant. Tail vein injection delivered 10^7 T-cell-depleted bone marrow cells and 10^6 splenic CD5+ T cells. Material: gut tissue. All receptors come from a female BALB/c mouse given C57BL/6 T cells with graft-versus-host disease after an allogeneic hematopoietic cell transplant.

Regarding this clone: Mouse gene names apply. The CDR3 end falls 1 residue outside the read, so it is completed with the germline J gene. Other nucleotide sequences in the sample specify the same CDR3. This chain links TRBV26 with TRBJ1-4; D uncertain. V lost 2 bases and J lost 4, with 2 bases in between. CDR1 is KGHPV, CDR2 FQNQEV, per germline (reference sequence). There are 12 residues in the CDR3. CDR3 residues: CASSLSNERLFF. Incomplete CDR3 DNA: TGTGCCAGCAGTCTGAGCAACGAAAGATTATTT. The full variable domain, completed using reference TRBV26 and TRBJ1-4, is NSKVIQTPRYLVKGQGQKAKMRCIPEKGHPVVFWYQQNKNNEFKFLINFQNQEVLQQIDMTEKRFSAECPSNSPCSLEIQSSEAGDSALYLCASSLSNERLFFGHGTKLSVL.

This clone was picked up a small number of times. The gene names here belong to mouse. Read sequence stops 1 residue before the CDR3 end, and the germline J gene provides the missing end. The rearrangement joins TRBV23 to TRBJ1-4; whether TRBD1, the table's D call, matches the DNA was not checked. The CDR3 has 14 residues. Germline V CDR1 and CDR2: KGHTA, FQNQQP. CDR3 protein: CSSSQSNSNERLFF. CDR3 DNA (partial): TGCTCCAGCAGTCAATCCAATTCCAACGAAAGATTATTT.

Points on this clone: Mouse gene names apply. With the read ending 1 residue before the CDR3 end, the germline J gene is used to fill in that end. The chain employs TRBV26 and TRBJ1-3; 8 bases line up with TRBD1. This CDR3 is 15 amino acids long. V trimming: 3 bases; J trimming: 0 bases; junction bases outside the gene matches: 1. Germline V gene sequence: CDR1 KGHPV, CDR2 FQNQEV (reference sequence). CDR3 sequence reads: CASSLQGGSGNTLYF. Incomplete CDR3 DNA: TGTGCCAGCAGTCTACAGGGGGGTTCTGGAAATACGCTCTAT.

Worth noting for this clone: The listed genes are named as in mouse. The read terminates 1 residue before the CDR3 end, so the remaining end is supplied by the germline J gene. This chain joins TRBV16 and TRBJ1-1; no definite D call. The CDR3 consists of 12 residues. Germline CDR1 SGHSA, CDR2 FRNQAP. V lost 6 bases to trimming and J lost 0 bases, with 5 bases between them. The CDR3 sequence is CASRQANTEVFF. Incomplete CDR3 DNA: TGTGCAAGCAGACAAGCAAACACAGAAGTCTTC.

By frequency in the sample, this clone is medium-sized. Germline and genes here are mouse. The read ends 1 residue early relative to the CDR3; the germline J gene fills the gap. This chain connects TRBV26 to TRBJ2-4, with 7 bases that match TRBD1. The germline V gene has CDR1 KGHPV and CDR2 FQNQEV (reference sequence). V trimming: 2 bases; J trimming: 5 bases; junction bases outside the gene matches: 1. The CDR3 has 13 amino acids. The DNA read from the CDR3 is TGTGCCAGCAGTCTGAGGGACAGAAACACCTTGTAC. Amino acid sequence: CASSLRDRNTLY. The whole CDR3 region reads CASSLRDRNTLYF.

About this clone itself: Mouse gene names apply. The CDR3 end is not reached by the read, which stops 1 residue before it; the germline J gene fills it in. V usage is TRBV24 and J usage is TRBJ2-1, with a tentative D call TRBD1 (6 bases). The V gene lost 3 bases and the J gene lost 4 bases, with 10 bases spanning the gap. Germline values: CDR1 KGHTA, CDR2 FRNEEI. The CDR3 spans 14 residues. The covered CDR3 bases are TGTGCCAGCAGTCTCCACAGGGAATATGCTGAGCAGTTC. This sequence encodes CASSLHREYAEQF. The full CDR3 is CASSLHREYAEQFF.

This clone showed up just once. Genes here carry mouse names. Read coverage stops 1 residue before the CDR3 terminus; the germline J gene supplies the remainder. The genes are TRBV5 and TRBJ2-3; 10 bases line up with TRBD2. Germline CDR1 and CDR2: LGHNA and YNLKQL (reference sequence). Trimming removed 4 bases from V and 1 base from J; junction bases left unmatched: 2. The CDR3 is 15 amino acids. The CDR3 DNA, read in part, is TGTGCCAGCAGCCTCGGACTGGGGGGTGCAGAAACGCTGTAT. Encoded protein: CASSLGLGGAETLY. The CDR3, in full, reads CASSLGLGGAETLYF.

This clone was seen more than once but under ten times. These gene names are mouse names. CDR3 residues: CASSADISNERLFF. The DNA read from the CDR3 is TGTGCCAGCAGCGCCGATATTTCCAACGAAAGATTATTT. The genes are TRBV26 and TRBJ1-4; D is unresolved. The sequence runs out 1 residue before the end of the CDR3; the remainder is reconstructed from the germline J gene. V was clipped by 6 bases and J by 0 bases, with 8 bases between them. This CDR3 is 14 amino acids long. Germline CDR1 KGHPV, CDR2 FQNQEV (reference sequence).

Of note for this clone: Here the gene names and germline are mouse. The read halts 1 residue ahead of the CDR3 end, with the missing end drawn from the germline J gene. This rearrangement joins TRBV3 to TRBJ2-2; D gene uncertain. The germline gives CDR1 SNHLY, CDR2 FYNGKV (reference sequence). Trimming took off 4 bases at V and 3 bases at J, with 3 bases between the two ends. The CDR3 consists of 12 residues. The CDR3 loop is CASSSDTGQLYF. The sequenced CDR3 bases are TGTGCCAGCAGCTCCGACACCGGGCAGCTCTAC.

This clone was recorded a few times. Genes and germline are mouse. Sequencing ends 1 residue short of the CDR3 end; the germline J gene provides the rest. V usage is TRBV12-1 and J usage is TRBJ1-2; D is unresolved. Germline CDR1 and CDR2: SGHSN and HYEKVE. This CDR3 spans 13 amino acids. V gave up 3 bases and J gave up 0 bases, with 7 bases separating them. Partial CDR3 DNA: TGTGCCAGCTCTGCACATGCAAACTCCGACTACACC. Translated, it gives CASSAHANSDYT. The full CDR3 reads CASSAHANSDYTF.

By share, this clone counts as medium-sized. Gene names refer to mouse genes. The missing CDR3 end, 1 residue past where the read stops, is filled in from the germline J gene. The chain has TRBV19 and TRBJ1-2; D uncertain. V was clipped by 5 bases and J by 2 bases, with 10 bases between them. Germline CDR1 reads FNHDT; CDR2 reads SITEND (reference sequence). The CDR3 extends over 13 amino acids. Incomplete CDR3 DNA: TGTGCCAGCAGCCCCGGACTCAACTCCGACTACACC. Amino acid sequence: CASSPGLNSDYT. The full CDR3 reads CASSPGLNSDYTF.

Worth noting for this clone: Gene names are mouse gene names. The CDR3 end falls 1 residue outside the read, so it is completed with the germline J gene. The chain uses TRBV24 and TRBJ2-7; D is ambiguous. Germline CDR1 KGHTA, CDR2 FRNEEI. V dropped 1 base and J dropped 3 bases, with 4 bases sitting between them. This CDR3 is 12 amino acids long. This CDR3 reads CASSLSVYEQYF. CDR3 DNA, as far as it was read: TGTGCCAGCAGTCTGTCTGTCTATGAACAGTAC.

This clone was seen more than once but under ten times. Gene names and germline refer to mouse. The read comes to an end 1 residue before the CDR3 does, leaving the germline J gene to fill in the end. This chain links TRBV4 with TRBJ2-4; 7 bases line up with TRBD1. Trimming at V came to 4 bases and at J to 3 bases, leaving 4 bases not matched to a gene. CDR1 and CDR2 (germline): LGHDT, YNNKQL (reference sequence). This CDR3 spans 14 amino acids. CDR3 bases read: TGTGCCAGCAGCTTCAGGGGGAGGCAAAACACCTTGTAC. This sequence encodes CASSFRGRQNTLY. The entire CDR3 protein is CASSFRGRQNTLYF.

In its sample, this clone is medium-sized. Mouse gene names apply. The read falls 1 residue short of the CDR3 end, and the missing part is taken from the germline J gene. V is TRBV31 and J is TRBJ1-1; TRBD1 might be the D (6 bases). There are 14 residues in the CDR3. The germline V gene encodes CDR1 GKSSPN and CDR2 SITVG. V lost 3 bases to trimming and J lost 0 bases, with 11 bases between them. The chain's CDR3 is CAWRWDNANTEVFF. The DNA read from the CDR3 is TGTGCCTGGAGATGGGACAATGCAAACACAGAAGTCTTC.

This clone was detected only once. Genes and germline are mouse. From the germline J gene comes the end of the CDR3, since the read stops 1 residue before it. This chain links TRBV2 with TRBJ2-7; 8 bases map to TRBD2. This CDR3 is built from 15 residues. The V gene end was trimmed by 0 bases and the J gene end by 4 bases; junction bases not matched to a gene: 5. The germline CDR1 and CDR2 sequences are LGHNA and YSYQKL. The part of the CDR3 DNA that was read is TGTGCCAGCAGCCAAGAGGGGGGGGGCGGGTATGAACAGTAC. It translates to CASSQEGGGGYEQY. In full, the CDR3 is CASSQEGGGGYEQYF.

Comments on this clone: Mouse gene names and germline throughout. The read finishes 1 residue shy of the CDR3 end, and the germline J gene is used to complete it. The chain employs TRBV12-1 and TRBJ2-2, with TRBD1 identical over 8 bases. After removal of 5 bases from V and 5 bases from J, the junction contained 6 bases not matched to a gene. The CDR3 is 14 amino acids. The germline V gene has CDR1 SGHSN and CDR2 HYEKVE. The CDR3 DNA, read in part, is TGTGCCAGCTTTGGCAGGGGGCGAACCGGGCAGCTCTAC. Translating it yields CASFGRGRTGQLY. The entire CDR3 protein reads CASFGRGRTGQLYF.

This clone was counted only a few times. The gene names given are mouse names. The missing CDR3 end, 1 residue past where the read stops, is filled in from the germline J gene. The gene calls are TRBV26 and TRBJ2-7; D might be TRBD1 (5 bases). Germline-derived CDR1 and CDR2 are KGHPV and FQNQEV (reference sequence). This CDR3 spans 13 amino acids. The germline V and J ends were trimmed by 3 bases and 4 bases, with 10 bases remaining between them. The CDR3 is CASSLGQQYEQYF. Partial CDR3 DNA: TGTGCCAGCAGTCTAGGACAACAATATGAACAGTAC.

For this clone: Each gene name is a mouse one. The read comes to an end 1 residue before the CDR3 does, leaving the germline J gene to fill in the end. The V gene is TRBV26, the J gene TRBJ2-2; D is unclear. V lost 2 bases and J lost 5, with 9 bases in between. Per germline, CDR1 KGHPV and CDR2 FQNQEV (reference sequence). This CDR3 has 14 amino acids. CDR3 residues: CASSLAGSTGQLYF. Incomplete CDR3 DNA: TGTGCCAGCAGTCTGGCGGGGAGTACCGGGCAGCTCTAC.

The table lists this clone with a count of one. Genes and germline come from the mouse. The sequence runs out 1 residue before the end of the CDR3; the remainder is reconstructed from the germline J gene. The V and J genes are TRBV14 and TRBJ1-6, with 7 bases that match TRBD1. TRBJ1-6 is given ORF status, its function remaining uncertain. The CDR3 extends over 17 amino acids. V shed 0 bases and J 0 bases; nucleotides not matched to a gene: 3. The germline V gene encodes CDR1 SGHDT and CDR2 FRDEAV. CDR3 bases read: TGTGCCAGCAGTTTCTTCAGGGGGTATTCCTATAATTCGCCCCTCTAC. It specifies CASSFFRGYSYNSPLY. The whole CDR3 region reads CASSFFRGYSYNSPLYF.

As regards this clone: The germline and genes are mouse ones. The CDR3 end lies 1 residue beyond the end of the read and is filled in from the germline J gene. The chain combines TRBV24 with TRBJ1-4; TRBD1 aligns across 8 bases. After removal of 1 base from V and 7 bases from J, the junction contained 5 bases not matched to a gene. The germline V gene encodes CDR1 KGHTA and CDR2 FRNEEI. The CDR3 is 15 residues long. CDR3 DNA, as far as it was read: TGTGCCAGCAGTCTGTCACAGGGGGTCGGCGAAAGATTATTT. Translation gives CASSLSQGVGERLF. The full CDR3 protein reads CASSLSQGVGERLFF.

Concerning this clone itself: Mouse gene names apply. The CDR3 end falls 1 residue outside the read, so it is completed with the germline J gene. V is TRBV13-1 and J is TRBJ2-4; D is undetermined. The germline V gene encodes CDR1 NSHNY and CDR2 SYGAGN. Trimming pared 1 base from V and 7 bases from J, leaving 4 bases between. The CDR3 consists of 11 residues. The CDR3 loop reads CASSDRDTLYF. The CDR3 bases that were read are TGTGCCAGCAGTGATCGGGACACCTTGTAC.

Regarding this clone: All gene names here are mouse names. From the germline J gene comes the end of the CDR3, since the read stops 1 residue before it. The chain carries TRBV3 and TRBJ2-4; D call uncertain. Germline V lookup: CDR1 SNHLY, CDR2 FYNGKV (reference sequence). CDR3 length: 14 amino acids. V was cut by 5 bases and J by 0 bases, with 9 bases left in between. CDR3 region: CASSLGVSQNTLYF. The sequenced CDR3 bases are TGTGCCAGCAGCCTCGGGGTTAGTCAAAACACCTTGTAC.

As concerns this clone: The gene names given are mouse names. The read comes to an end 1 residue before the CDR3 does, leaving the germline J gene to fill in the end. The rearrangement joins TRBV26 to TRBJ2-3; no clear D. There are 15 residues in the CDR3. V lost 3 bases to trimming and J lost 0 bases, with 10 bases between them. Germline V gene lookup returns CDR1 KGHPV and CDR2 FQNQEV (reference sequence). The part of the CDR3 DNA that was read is TGTGCCAGCAGTCTCCGGAAAATTAGTGCAGAAACGCTGTAT. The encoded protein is CASSLRKISAETLY. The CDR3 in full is CASSLRKISAETLYF.

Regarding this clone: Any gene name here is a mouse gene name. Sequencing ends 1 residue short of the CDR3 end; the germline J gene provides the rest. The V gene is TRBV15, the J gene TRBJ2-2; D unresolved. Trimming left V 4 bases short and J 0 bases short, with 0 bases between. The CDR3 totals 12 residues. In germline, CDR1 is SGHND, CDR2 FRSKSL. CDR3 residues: CASSSNTGQLYF. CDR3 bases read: TGTGCCAGCAGTTCAAACACCGGGCAGCTCTAC.

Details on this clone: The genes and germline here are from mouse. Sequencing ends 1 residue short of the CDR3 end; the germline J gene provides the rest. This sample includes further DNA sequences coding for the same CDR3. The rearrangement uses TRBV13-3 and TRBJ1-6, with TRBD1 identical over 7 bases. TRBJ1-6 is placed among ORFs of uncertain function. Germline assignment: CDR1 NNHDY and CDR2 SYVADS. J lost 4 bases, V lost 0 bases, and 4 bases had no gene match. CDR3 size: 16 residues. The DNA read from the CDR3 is TGTGCCAGCAGTGATGCCGGCAGGGGGTATAATTCGCCCCTCTAC. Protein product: CASSDAGRGYNSPLY. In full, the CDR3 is CASSDAGRGYNSPLYF.

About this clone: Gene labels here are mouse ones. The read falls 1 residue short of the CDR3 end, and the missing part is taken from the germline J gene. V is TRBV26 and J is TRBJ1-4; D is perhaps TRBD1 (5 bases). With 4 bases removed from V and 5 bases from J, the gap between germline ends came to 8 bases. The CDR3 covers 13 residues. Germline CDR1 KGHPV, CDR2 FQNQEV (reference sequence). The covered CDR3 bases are TGTGCCAGCAGTCGACAGAGGAACGAAAGATTATTT. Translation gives CASSRQRNERLF. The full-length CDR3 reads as CASSRQRNERLFF.

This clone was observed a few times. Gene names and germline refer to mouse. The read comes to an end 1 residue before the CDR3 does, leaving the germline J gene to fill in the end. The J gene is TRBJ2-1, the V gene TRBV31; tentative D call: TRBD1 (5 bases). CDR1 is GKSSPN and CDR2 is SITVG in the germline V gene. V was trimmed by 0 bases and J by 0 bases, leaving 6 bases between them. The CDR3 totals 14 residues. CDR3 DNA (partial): TGTGCCTGGAGTCTAGACAGTAACTATGCTGAGCAGTTC. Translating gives CAWSLDSNYAEQF. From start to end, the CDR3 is CAWSLDSNYAEQFF.

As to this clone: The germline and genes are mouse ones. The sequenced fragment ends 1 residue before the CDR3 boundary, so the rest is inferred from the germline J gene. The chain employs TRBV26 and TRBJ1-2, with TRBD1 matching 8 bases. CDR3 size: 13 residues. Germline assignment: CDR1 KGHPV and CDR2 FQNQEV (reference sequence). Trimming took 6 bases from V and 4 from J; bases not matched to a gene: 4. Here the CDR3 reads CASSLTGGSDYTF. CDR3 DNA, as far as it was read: TGTGCCAGCAGCCTCACAGGGGGCTCCGACTACACC.

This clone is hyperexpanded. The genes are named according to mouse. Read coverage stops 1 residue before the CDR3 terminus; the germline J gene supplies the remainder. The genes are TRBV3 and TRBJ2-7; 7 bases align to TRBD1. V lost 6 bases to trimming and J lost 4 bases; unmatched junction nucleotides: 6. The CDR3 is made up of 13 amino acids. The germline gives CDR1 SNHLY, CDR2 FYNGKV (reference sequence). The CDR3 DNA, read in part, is TGTGCCAGCAGTCTCGGGACAGTATATGAACAGTAC. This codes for CASSLGTVYEQY. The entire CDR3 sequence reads CASSLGTVYEQYF.